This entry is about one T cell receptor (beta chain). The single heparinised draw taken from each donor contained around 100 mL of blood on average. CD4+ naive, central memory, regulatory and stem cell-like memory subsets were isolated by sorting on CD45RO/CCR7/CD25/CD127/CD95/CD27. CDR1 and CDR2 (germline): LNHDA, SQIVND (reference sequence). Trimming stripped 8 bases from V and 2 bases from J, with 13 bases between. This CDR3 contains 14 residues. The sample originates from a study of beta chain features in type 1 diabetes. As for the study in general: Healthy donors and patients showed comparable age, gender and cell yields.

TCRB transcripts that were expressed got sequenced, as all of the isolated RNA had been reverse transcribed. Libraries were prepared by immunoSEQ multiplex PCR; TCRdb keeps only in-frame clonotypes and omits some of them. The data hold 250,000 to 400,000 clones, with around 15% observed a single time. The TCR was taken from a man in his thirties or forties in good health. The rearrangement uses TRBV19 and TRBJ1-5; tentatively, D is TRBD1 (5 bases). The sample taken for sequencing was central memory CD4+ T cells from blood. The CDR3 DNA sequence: TGTGCCAGTGGGACGTTAGTGGGCAATCAGCCCCAGCATTTT. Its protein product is CASGTLVGNQPQHF. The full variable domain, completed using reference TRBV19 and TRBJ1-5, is DGGITQSPKYLFRKEGQNVTLSCEQNLNHDAMYWYRQDPGQGLRLIYYSQIVNDFQKGDIAEGYSVSREKKESFPLTVTSAQKNPTAFYLCASGTLVGNQPQHFGDGTRLSIL.